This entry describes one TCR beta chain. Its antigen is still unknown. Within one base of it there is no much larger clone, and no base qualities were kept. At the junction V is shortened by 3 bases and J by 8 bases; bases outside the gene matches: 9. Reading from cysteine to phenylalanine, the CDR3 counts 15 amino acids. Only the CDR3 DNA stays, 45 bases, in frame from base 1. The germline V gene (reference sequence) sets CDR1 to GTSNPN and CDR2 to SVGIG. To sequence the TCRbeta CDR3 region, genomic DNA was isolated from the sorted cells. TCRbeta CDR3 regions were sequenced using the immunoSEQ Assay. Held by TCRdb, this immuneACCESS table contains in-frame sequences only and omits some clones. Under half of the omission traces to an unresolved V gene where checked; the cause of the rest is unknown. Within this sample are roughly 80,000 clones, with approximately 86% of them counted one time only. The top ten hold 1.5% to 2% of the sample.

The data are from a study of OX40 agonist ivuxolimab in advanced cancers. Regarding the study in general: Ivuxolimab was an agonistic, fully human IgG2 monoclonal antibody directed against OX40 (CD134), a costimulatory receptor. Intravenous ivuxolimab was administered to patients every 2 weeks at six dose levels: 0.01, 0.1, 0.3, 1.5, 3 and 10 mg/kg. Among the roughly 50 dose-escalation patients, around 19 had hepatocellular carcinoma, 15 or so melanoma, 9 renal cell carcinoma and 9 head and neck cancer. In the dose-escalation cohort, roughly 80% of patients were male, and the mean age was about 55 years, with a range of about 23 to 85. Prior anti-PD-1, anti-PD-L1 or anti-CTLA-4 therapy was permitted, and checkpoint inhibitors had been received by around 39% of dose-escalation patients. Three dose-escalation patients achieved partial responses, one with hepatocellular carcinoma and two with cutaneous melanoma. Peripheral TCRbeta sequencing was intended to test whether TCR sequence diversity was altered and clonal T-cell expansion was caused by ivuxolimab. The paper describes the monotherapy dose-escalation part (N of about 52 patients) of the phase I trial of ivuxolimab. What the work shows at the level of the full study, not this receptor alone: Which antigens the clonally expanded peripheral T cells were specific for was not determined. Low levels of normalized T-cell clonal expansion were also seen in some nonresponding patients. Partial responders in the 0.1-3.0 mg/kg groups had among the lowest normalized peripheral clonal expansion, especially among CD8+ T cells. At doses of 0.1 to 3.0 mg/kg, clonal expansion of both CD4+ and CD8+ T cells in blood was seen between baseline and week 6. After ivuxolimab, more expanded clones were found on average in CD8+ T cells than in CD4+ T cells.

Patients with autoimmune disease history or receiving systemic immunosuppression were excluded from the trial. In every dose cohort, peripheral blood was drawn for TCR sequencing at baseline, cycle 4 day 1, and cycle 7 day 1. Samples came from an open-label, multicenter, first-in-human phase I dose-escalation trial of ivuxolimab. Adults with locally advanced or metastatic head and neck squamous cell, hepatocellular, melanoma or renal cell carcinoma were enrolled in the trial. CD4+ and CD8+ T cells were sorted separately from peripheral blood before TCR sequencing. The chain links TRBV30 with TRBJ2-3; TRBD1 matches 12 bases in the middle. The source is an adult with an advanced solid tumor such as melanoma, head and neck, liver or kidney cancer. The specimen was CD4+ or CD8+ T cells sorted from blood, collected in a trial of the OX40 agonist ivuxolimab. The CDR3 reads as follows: CAWRKPGQGASTQYF. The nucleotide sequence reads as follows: TGTGCCTGGAGAAAACCGGGACAGGGGGCAAGTACGCAGTATTTT.